These 28 T cell receptor beta chains came from one sample sequenced in a study of shared clonotypes between healthy human individuals. The naive CD8 fraction comprised CD45RO-negative cells positively selected for CCR7 and excluded terminally differentiated effector memory CD45RA+ cells. TCRdb keeps only in-frame clones here, not all; method: immunoSEQ multiplex PCR. The table lists around 2,000,000 clones, about 95% of them singletons, with 0.85% to 1.3% in the top ten. Material for sequencing was naive CD8+ T cells sorted from blood. The receptors were gathered from a man aged 18 to 29 in good health.

The chain uses TRBV5-4 and TRBJ2-1; 16 bases line up with TRBD2. The ends lost 7 bases at V and 3 bases at J; junction bases unmatched: 13. This CDR3 has 19 amino acids. From germline, CDR1 is SGHNT and CDR2 YYREEE (reference sequence). The CDR3 DNA sequence: TGTGCCAGCGGGTCCCTAATTGGGACTAGCGGGGGGGACTACAATGAGCAGTTCTTC. Encoded protein: CASGSLIGTSGGDYNEQFF.

A word on this clone: Within the sample, other DNA sequences also encode this same CDR3. V usage is TRBV7-9 and J usage is TRBJ2-7; 9 bases align to TRBD1. Germline V gene sequence: CDR1 SEHNR, CDR2 FQNEAQ (reference sequence). The junction had 6 bases not matched to a gene; V was cut back by 4 bases and J by 2 bases. The CDR3 runs to 15 residues. The DNA for the CDR3 is TGTGCCAGCAGCTCCGGGGGACAGGGAGCCTACGAGCAGTACTTC. It encodes CASSSGGQGAYEQYF.

A word on this clone: This sample also contains other DNA sequences that code for the same CDR3. J is TRBJ2-3 and V is TRBV5-1; D not certain. The CDR3 has 14 amino acids. Trimming shortened V by 0 bases and J by 0 bases, and 5 bases separated the two germline ends. Germline V gene sequence: CDR1 SGHRS, CDR2 YFSETQ. CDR3 residues: CASSLAYSTDTQYF. The CDR3 bases are TGCGCCAGCAGCTTGGCCTATAGCACAGATACGCAGTATTTT.

This clone was detected once. This chain joins TRBV4-3 and TRBJ2-3, with a possible D match to TRBD1 (5 bases). Germline loops: CDR1 LGHNA, CDR2 YSLEER. Deletions cut 0 bases from V and 4 bases from J, with 11 bases between. The CDR3 is made up of 15 amino acids. CDR3 region: CASSQELGVADTQYF. The CDR3 DNA sequence: TGCGCCAGCAGCCAAGAATTAGGGGTCGCAGATACGCAGTATTTT.

This chain links TRBV11-2 with TRBJ2-5; D might be TRBD1 or TRBD2, each matching 5 bases. CDR1 and CDR2 (germline): SGHAT, FQNNGV. The V gene lost 5 bases and the J gene lost 5 bases, with 15 bases spanning the gap. The CDR3 totals 14 residues. The CDR3 here is CASSPRVREETQYF. The DNA of the CDR3 is TGTGCCAGCAGCCCCAGGGTCAGGGAGGAGACCCAGTACTTC.

The chain uses TRBV10-2 and TRBJ2-7; 8 positions agree with TRBD2. The CDR3 is 16 amino acids. V was pared by 6 bases and J by 1 base, with 11 bases of the junction left unmatched. Germline CDR1 WSHSY, CDR2 SAAADI. CDR3 bases: TGCGCCAGCAGGGGGATGGCGGGGGGAAAATCCTACGAGCAGTACTTC. Its translation is CASRGMAGGKSYEQYF.

This clone was seen once. V is TRBV7-2 and J is TRBJ2-7; D uncertain. With 7 bases removed from V and 1 base from J, the gap between germline ends came to 14 bases. Germline CDR1 reads SGHTA; CDR2 reads FQGNSA. The CDR3 is made up of 14 amino acids. The CDR3 sequence: CASTLHDISYEQYF. The CDR3 DNA reads TGTGCCAGCACCCTGCACGATATATCCTACGAGCAGTACTTC. Complete variable domain (other parts from reference TRBV7-2 and TRBJ2-7): GAGVSQSPSNKVTEKGKDVELRCDPISGHTALYWYRQSLGQGLEFLIYFQGNSAPDKSGLPSDRFSAERTGGSVSTLTIQRTQQEDSAVYLCASTLHDISYEQYFGPGTRLTVT.

Details on this clone: Other DNA sequences within the sample encode an identical CDR3. This chain connects TRBV7-2 to TRBJ2-1, with D hard to call. Germline CDR1 and CDR2: SGHTA and FQGNSA. V was clipped by 1 base and J by 0 bases, with 7 bases between them. This CDR3 contains 15 residues. The chain's CDR3 is CASSLVSSSYNEQFF. In DNA, the CDR3 is TGTGCCAGCAGCTTAGTTTCGAGCTCCTACAATGAGCAGTTCTTC.

This rearrangement joins TRBV2 to TRBJ1-3; the D is unclear. Trimming took 6 bases from V and 0 from J, leaving 9 bases between them. The CDR3 spans 14 residues. Germline V CDR1 and CDR2: SNHLY, FYNNEI. CDR3 loop: CASSSVTSGNTIYF. In DNA form, the CDR3 reads TGTGCCAGCAGCTCAGTGACCTCTGGAAACACCATATATTTT.

Note on this clone: Other DNA sequences of this sample code for an identical CDR3. V and J are TRBV9 and TRBJ2-2, with D possibly TRBD2 on 6 matching bases. This CDR3 contains 15 residues. Trimming left V 0 bases short and J 5 bases short, with 11 bases between. The germline CDR1 and CDR2 sequences are SGDLS and YYNGEE. This chain's CDR3 is CASSVGGGGTGELFF. CDR3 bases: TGTGCCAGCAGCGTAGGGGGAGGTGGAACCGGGGAGCTGTTTTTT.

The V gene is TRBV9, the J gene TRBJ2-6; 7 positions match TRBD1. The trim removed 3 bases at V and 3 bases at J, leaving 9 bases unmatched. The germline V gene has CDR1 SGDLS and CDR2 YYNGEE. The CDR3 has 17 amino acids. The CDR3 loop is CASSASTGKVGANVLTF. CDR3 coding DNA: TGTGCCAGCAGCGCATCGACAGGGAAGGTTGGGGCCAACGTCCTGACTTTC.

This chain uses TRBV27 with TRBJ2-7, with D possibly TRBD1 on 7 matching bases. Trimming pared 5 bases from V and 13 bases from J, leaving 21 bases between. This CDR3 comprises 13 residues. Germline loops: CDR1 MNHEY, CDR2 SMNVEV (reference sequence). The CDR3 DNA reads TGTGCCAGCAGTCTAACTGGCGGGACAGACAGCTACTTC. Protein: CASSLTGGTDSYF.

The CDR3 DNA is TGTGCCAGCAGCCAGGCGTGGGGACAGGGGGAGACCCAGTACTTC. It specifies CASSQAWGQGETQYF. The chain employs TRBV14 and TRBJ2-5; 10 positions agree with TRBD1. Germline V gene sequence: CDR1 SGHDN, CDR2 FVKESK. CDR3 length: 15 residues. V dropped 3 bases and J dropped 5; count of bases not matched to a gene: 6.

The table lists this clone with a count of one. The rearrangement uses TRBV11-2 and TRBJ2-1; D uncertain. V lost 7 bases and J 5 bases, leaving 9 bases between the germline ends. The length of the CDR3 is 12 residues. CDR1 is SGHAT, CDR2 FQNNGV, per germline. The chain's CDR3 is CASNSRHNEQFF. The CDR3 DNA sequence: TGTGCCAGCAACTCTAGGCACAATGAGCAGTTCTTC.

The rearrangement joins TRBV28 to TRBJ2-5; maybe TRBD2 (5 bases). Looked up from germline, CDR1 is MDHEN and CDR2 is SYDVKM. Trimming pared 8 bases from V and 1 base from J, leaving 8 bases between. The CDR3 covers 12 residues. The CDR3 nucleotides read TGTGCCAGCGTGGACTTCCAAGAGACCCAGTACTTC. Translating it yields CASVDFQETQYF.

The chain combines TRBV5-6 with TRBJ2-6; unclear D gene. Trimming pared 0 bases from V and 0 bases from J, leaving 4 bases between. CDR3 size: 15 residues. The V gene's germline CDR1 is SGHDT and CDR2 YYEEEE. The CDR3, as DNA: TGTGCCAGCAGCTTGGGAAGCTCTGGGGCCAACGTCCTGACTTTC. Its translation is CASSLGSSGANVLTF.

In its sample, this clone was seen once. The J gene is TRBJ1-2, the V gene TRBV5-4, with D possibly matching TRBD1 (6 bases). The CDR3 is 13 amino acids. Trimming shortened V by 5 bases and J by 5 bases, and 13 bases separated the two germline ends. Germline-derived CDR1 and CDR2 are SGHNT and YYREEE (reference sequence). CDR3 DNA: TGTGCCAGCAGTGAGACAGGACCTTATGGCTACACCTTC. Residues: CASSETGPYGYTF. Full variable domain (rest looked up from reference TRBV5-4 and TRBJ1-2): ETGVTQSPTHLIKTRGQQVTLRCSSQSGHNTVSWYQQALGQGPQFIFQYYREEENGRGNFPPRFSGLQFPNYSSELNVNALELDDSALYLCASSETGPYGYTFGSGTRLTVV.

The chain has TRBV19 and TRBJ1-5, with 8 bases aligning to TRBD1. Germline CDR1 reads LNHDA; CDR2 reads SQIVND (reference sequence). The trim removed 7 bases at V and 3 bases at J, leaving 11 bases unmatched. CDR3 length: 16 amino acids. CDR3 DNA sequence: TGTGCCAGTACATTCTTGACAGGGGCCATCAATCAGCCCCAGCATTTT. Protein sequence: CASTFLTGAINQPQHF.

This rearrangement joins TRBV6-5 to TRBJ1-1; no clear D gene. The CDR3 has 15 residues. Germline lookup yields CDR1 MNHEY and CDR2 SVGAGI. The V end lost 2 bases, the J end lost 1 base, and 11 bases lay between the germline ends. Here the CDR3 DNA reads TGTGCCAGCAGTTACACAAGGACCCCGAACACTGAAGCTTTCTTT. Protein product: CASSYTRTPNTEAFF.

The rearrangement uses TRBV6-6 and TRBJ2-5; 10 positions agree with TRBD2. Germline V gives CDR1 MNHNY, CDR2 SVGAGI (reference sequence). V lost 2 bases to trimming and J lost 5 bases; unmatched junction nucleotides: 8. The CDR3 loop spans 16 amino acids. Here the CDR3 reads CASSYTSGRAQETQYF. DNA for the CDR3: TGTGCCAGCAGTTACACCAGCGGGAGGGCCCAGGAGACCCAGTACTTC.

Notes on this clone: The same CDR3 can be traced to other DNA sequences in this sample. The chain couples TRBV30 to TRBJ2-7; TRBD1 is a possible D gene (6 bases). The CDR3 spans 12 residues. Trimming took off 0 bases at V and 7 bases at J, with 10 bases between the two ends. Per germline, CDR1 GTSNPN and CDR2 SVGIG (reference sequence). The CDR3 nucleotides are TGTGCCTGGAGTGTAGGGGGTTGGGAGCAGTACTTC. This gives the protein CAWSVGGWEQYF.

The chain links TRBV2 to TRBJ2-3; D ambiguous. The germline V and J ends were trimmed by 4 bases and 2 bases, with 10 bases remaining between them. CDR3 length equals 14 residues. Germline values: CDR1 SNHLY, CDR2 FYNNEI. The CDR3 loop reads CASSGVGATDTQYF. The CDR3 DNA is TGTGCCAGCAGTGGCGTGGGCGCCACAGATACGCAGTATTTT.

This clone was detected only once. The chain links TRBV6-5 to TRBJ2-7; 7 nucleotides line up with TRBD2. The junction had 5 bases not matched to a gene; V was cut back by 2 bases and J by 4 bases. The CDR3 runs to 14 residues. The germline V gene has CDR1 MNHEY and CDR2 SVGAGI. DNA for the CDR3: TGTGCCAGCAGTTACGAGAGGGGAGGGTACGAGCAGTACTTC. Translation: CASSYERGGYEQYF.

The chain has TRBV4-1 and TRBJ2-7; D remains unclear. The V end lost 1 base, the J end lost 2 bases, and 9 bases lay between the germline ends. This CDR3 is 14 amino acids long. Germline V gene sequence: CDR1 MGHRA, CDR2 YSYEKL. The CDR3 protein is CASSQGPFTYEQYF. CDR3 in DNA: TGCGCCAGCAGCCAAGGGCCGTTCACCTACGAGCAGTACTTC.

This chain uses TRBV27 with TRBJ2-3; TRBD2 aligns across 8 bases. J lost 2 bases, V lost 5 bases, and 15 bases had no gene match. The CDR3 contains 18 residues. Germline CDR1 MNHEY, CDR2 SMNVEV (reference sequence). The CDR3 reads CASSHQIPAGATTDTQYF. The DNA for the CDR3 is TGTGCCAGCAGTCACCAAATCCCAGCGGGAGCGACCACAGATACGCAGTATTTT.

The J gene is TRBJ2-7, the V gene TRBV7-9; TRBD1 matches 7 bases. This CDR3 has 14 residues. The germline CDR1 and CDR2 sequences are SEHNR and FQNEAQ (reference sequence). V lost 3 bases and J lost 5; bases outside the gene matches: 7. CDR3 sequence (DNA): TGTGCCAGCAGCTTGGGACAGAGGGCCCACGAGCAGTACTTC. Encoded protein: CASSLGQRAHEQYF.

V and J are TRBV9 and TRBJ2-7; D tentatively reads TRBD1 or TRBD2 (6 bases each). V lost 7 bases and J 0 bases, leaving 17 bases between the germline ends. This CDR3 contains 15 residues. Germline assignment: CDR1 SGDLS and CDR2 YYNGEE. The CDR3 DNA reads TGTGCCAGCGCGAGGGGGGATCTTAGCTCCTACGAGCAGTACTTC. Protein: CASARGDLSSYEQYF.

This clone showed up just a few times. V is TRBV7-9 and J is TRBJ2-7; no clear D. CDR1 SEHNR and CDR2 FQNEAQ come from the germline V gene (reference sequence). With 1 base removed from V and 3 bases from J, the gap between germline ends came to 7 bases. This CDR3 is 13 amino acids long. The CDR3 sequence is CASSLGALYEQYF. CDR3 sequence (DNA): TGTGCCAGCAGCTTAGGGGCCCTCTACGAGCAGTACTTC.